The next 4 T cell receptor beta chains were all read from a single sample in a study of T cells in localized non-small cell lung cancer. The method was immunoSEQ multiplex PCR; TCRdb's version includes in-frame clones alone and lacks a portion of them. The sample consists of 15,000 or so clones, over 70% of them appearing once. This sample comprised peripheral blood, obtained before any cancer treatment. The source of these receptors is a male donor aged 60 or older with stage III lung adenocarcinoma.

The chain employs TRBV6-7 and TRBJ1-5; D is unclear. TRBV6-7 is identified as an open reading frame with a role that is uncertain. There are 15 residues in the CDR3. The V end lost 2 bases, the J end lost 0 bases, and 8 bases lay between the germline ends. The CDR3 loop reads CASSYRNYSNQPQHF. CDR3 nucleotides: TGTGCCAGCAGTTACCGAAATTATAGCAATCAGCCCCAGCATTTT.

The gene calls are TRBV28 and TRBJ2-7, with D unclear. The CDR3 is 13 residues long. V lost 10 bases to trimming and J lost 5 bases, with 18 bases between them. Germline V gives CDR1 MDHEN, CDR2 SYDVKM. The CDR3 sequence is CAIRTPASHEQYF. In DNA form, the CDR3 reads TGTGCCATCCGGACCCCCGCGAGCCACGAGCAGTACTTC.

The chain employs TRBV5-6 and TRBJ1-5; D gene uncertain. From germline, CDR1 is SGHDT and CDR2 YYEEEE. V was trimmed by 0 bases and J by 0 bases, leaving 4 bases between them. The CDR3 extends over 14 amino acids. The CDR3 nucleotides read TGTGCCAGCAGCTTGGGCACTAGCAATCAGCCCCAGCATTTT. Amino acid sequence: CASSLGTSNQPQHF. Using reference TRBV5-6 and TRBJ1-5 for the parts outside the CDR3, the full variable domain is DAGVTQSPTHLIKTRGQQVTLRCSPKSGHDTVSWYQQALGQGPQFIFQYYEEEERQRGNFPDRFSGHQFPNYSSELNVNALLLGDSALYLCASSLGTSNQPQHFGDGTRLSIL.

The J gene is TRBJ2-7, the V gene TRBV2, with D tentatively TRBD1 or TRBD2 (5 bases each). The CDR3 loop spans 10 amino acids. Trimming removed 8 bases at V and 7 bases at J, with 9 bases between. Germline V gene data show CDR1 as SNHLY and CDR2 as FYNNEI. In DNA, the CDR3 is TGTGCCAGCGAGGGGAAAGAGCAGTACTTC. Encoded protein: CASEGKEQYF.